These 28 T cell receptor beta chains originate from one sample sequenced in a study of response to subunit inactivated influenza vaccine. TCRdb ran MiXCR on the RT-PCR reads and lists one entry per CDR3 protein. Of about 700,000 distinct CDR3 sequences in the sample, 11% to 15% were seen once. The specimen comprised PBMCs from blood, sampled 14 days before vaccination. The receptors shown here come from a man aged 50 or older who received an inactivated influenza vaccine.

The chain has TRBV20-1 and TRBJ2-5; 10 bases match TRBD2. In germline, CDR1 is DFQATT, CDR2 SNEGSKA (reference sequence). CDR3 length equals 18 residues. V lost 3 bases, J lost 2 bases, and 15 bases stayed unmatched. The CDR3, as DNA: TGCAGTGCTAGTACCGGACTAGCGGAGGACCGAGTACAAGAGACCCAGTACTTC. Residues: CSASTGLAEDRVQETQYF.

This chain links TRBV5-1 with TRBJ2-5; the match to TRBD2 covers 11 bases. The CDR3 covers 16 residues. CDR1 and CDR2 (germline): SGHRS, YFSETQ. The V gene end was trimmed by 6 bases and the J gene end by 5 bases; junction bases not matched to a gene: 12. The CDR3 loop is CASTQSPSGGPETQYF. CDR3 bases: TGCGCCAGCACCCAATCTCCTAGCGGGGGGCCGGAGACCCAGTACTTC.

This clonotype was picked up a small number of times. The rearrangement uses TRBV4-3 and TRBJ1-1; D unresolved. The V end was cut by 5 bases, the J end by 0 bases, with 13 bases between. The CDR3 runs to 15 residues. Germline V gene lookup returns CDR1 LGHNA and CDR2 YSLEER. The CDR3 spells CASSSSSPMNTEAFF. The CDR3 DNA follows: TGCGCCAGCAGCTCATCCTCCCCGATGAACACTGAAGCTTTCTTT.

A few counts support this clonotype. J is TRBJ2-4 and V is TRBV28; no reliable D call. The CDR3 is 15 amino acids. Between the trimmed V and J ends, which lost 7 bases and 2 bases, there was a span of 15 bases. CDR1 is MDHEN, CDR2 SYDVKM, per germline. CDR3 residues: CASTNLGLPKNIQYF. The CDR3 DNA reads as TGTGCCAGCACCAACCTTGGGCTTCCCAAAAACATTCAGTACTTC.

The rearrangement joins TRBV7-8 to TRBJ1-2; the D gene is possibly TRBD1 (6 bases). Germline V gives CDR1 SGHVS, CDR2 FQNEAQ. Deletions cut 5 bases from V and 8 bases from J, with 24 bases between. The CDR3 has 16 amino acids. The CDR3: CASSIGGRFVTKGYTF. DNA of the CDR3: TGTGCCAGCAGCATTGGGGGCCGGTTTGTAACTAAGGGCTACACCTTC.

V usage is TRBV27 and J usage is TRBJ2-3, with 8 bases fitting TRBD2. V shed 5 bases, J shed 0 bases, and the junction held 10 bases outside the gene matches. CDR1 and CDR2 from the germline V gene are MNHEY and SMNVEV (reference sequence). The CDR3 length is 17 residues. The CDR3 is CASSPIILAASTDTQYF. Written as DNA, the CDR3 is TGTGCCAGCAGTCCCATAATACTAGCGGCTAGCACAGATACGCAGTATTTT.

This clonotype was observed a handful of times. The chain recombines TRBV6-2 or TRBV6-3 with TRBJ2-2; D gene uncertain. The V and J ends lost 6 bases and 4 bases respectively, with 9 bases between them. CDR1 and CDR2 from the germline V gene are MNHEY and SVGEGT. The CDR3 runs 13 residues. CDR3 coding DNA: TGTGCCAGCAGAGTTCCCATCACCGGGGAGCTGTTTTTT. Translated, it gives CASRVPITGELFF.

The gene calls are TRBV20-1 and TRBJ2-7, with 11 bases matching TRBD2. V lost 1 base to trimming and J lost 7 bases; unmatched junction nucleotides: 6. The CDR3 spans 14 residues. Germline CDR1 reads DFQATT; CDR2 reads SNEGSKA (reference sequence). Here the CDR3 reads CSARVSGRVREQYF. The CDR3 DNA reads as TGCAGTGCTAGAGTTAGCGGGAGGGTGAGGGAGCAGTACTTC.

Only a few counts were recorded for this clonotype. The chain is built from TRBV3-1 and TRBJ2-7; 9 positions match TRBD2. This CDR3 is built from 17 residues. J was trimmed by 6 bases and V by 5 bases; bases with no gene match: 17. Germline V gene sequence: CDR1 LGHDT, CDR2 YNNKEL (reference sequence). This CDR3 reads CASSASRLSGSWSEQYF. The CDR3 DNA is TGTGCCAGCAGCGCTTCCCGTCTTAGCGGGAGTTGGTCCGAGCAGTACTTC.

In this sample, this clonotype turned up many times. This chain links TRBV5-6 with TRBJ2-7, with D possibly matching TRBD1 (6 bases). Germline V lookup: CDR1 SGHDT, CDR2 YYEEEE. V shed 3 bases and J shed 6 bases, with 7 bases lying between them. CDR3 length: 11 residues. CDR3 DNA: TGTGCCAGCAGCTCAGGGGCCGAGCAGTACTTC. Translating it yields CASSSGAEQYF.

There are a few counts of this clonotype. V and J are TRBV20-1 and TRBJ2-5; 8 positions agree with TRBD1. The germline CDR1 and CDR2 sequences are DFQATT and SNEGSKA (reference sequence). This CDR3 has 15 amino acids. The V and J ends lost 5 bases and 5 bases, in that order; junction bases with no gene match: 13. CDR3 in DNA: TGCAGTGCTCGACCCGCGACAGGGGTAGGGGAGACCCAGTACTTC. Translation gives CSARPATGVGETQYF.

This clonotype was detected once. This sequence joins TRBV6-2 or TRBV6-3 and TRBJ1-1; D is undetermined. Trimming pared 2 bases from V and 9 bases from J, leaving 19 bases between. This CDR3 spans 15 amino acids. Looked up from germline, CDR1 is MNHEY and CDR2 is SVGEGT. The CDR3 region is CASSYERVLGPKAFF. CDR3 bases: TGTGCCAGCAGTTACGAGCGGGTCTTAGGACCGAAAGCTTTCTTT.

The V gene is TRBV27, the J gene TRBJ2-3; 7 nucleotides align to TRBD1. Germline CDR1 and CDR2: MNHEY and SMNVEV (reference sequence). This CDR3 has 14 amino acids. V lost 2 bases to trimming and J lost 5 bases; unmatched junction nucleotides: 4. The CDR3 sequence is CASSLKGGLDTQYF. The CDR3 DNA is TGTGCCAGCAGTTTAAAAGGGGGCCTAGATACGCAGTATTTT.

The rearrangement links TRBV12-3 or TRBV12-4 to TRBJ1-2; 9 bases agree with TRBD1. The CDR3 covers 15 residues. The V gene end was trimmed by 3 bases and the J gene end by 2 bases; junction bases not matched to a gene: 4. Here the CDR3 reads CASSFDRGWNYGYTF. The CDR3 nucleotides are TGTGCCAGCAGTTTCGACAGGGGGTGGAACTATGGCTACACCTTC.

This clonotype was seen a handful of times. The chain links TRBV12-3 or TRBV12-4 to TRBJ2-1; TRBD1 matches 7 bases. This CDR3 has 16 amino acids. J gave up 4 bases and V 6 bases, and 12 bases lay outside the gene matches. CDR3 loop: CASSAYRGGGYNEQFF. CDR3 DNA sequence: TGTGCCAGCAGCGCCTACAGGGGCGGTGGGTACAATGAGCAGTTCTTC.

In this sample, this clonotype turned up a few times. CDR3 DNA: TGTGCCAGCAGCCCCTTAAACCCTCAAGAGACCCAGTACTTC. This translates into CASSPLNPQETQYF. The chain has TRBV3-1 and TRBJ2-5; D call uncertain. Germline CDR1 reads LGHDT; CDR2 reads YNNKEL (reference sequence). CDR3 size: 14 residues. V was clipped by 4 bases and J by 2 bases, with 11 bases between them.

This clonotype was observed a handful of times. This sequence joins TRBV3-1 and TRBJ2-2; 8 bases match TRBD1. The CDR3 sequence is 16 residues long. Germline V gives CDR1 LGHDT, CDR2 YNNKEL (reference sequence). V shed 1 base and J 11 bases; nucleotides not matched to a gene: 12. CDR3 protein: CASSQGAGGVRRELFF. CDR3 DNA: TGTGCCAGCAGCCAAGGGGCAGGGGGCGTAAGGAGAGAGCTGTTTTTT.

The chain carries TRBV11-2 and TRBJ2-2; D might be TRBD2 (6 bases). Germline V lookup: CDR1 SGHAT, CDR2 FQNNGV. The V and J ends lost 5 bases and 2 bases respectively, with 12 bases between them. This CDR3 region has 15 residues. The CDR3: CASSIRLDNTGELFF. The DNA for the CDR3 is TGTGCCAGCAGCATCCGACTAGATAACACCGGGGAGCTGTTTTTT.

In this sample, this clonotype turned up a few times. This chain joins TRBV30 and TRBJ2-1; 11 positions match TRBD2. Unmatched junction bases numbered 5, after V lost 4 bases and J lost 9 bases. The germline gives CDR1 GTSNPN, CDR2 SVGIG (reference sequence). The CDR3 is made up of 13 amino acids. The CDR3 sequence: CAWTTSGMGEQFF. In nucleotides, the CDR3 is TGTGCCTGGACGACTAGCGGGATGGGTGAGCAGTTCTTC.

This clonotype was seen only a few times. V and J are TRBV6-5 and TRBJ2-7; 8 bases line up with TRBD2. V lost 2 bases and J lost 6; bases outside the gene matches: 9. The CDR3 is 15 residues long. CDR1 and CDR2 (germline): MNHEY, SVGAGI. CDR3: CASSYTGLEGSEQYF. CDR3 in DNA: TGTGCCAGCAGTTACACGGGACTAGAAGGCAGCGAGCAGTACTTC.

This clonotype was counted between two and nine times. One end of the junction fails to match germline, which may point to a read error. This rearrangement joins TRBV7-2 to TRBJ2-1; 9 nucleotides align to TRBD2. Germline loops: CDR1 SGHTA, CDR2 FQGNSA. This CDR3 has 15 residues. CDR3 loop: CASSSGLAGYNDQFF. The DNA of the CDR3 is TGTGCCAGCAGCTCGGGACTAGCAGGCTACAATGACCAGTTCTTC.

The CDR3 region has the DNA TGCAGTGCCAATTTACGGAACACCGGGGAGCTGTTTTTT. It is translated as CSANLRNTGELFF. The chain carries TRBV20-1 and TRBJ2-2; D remains ambiguous. Trimming removed 6 bases from V and 1 base from J, with 9 bases in between. The CDR3 loop spans 13 amino acids. CDR1 and CDR2 (germline): DFQATT, SNEGSKA (reference sequence).

This clonotype was counted only a few times. The chain is built from TRBV7-6 and TRBJ2-1; D remains ambiguous. CDR1 and CDR2 from the germline V gene are SGHVS and FNYEAQ. The V end lost 1 base, the J end lost 6 bases, and 13 bases lay between the germline ends. The CDR3 loop spans 15 amino acids. CDR3 bases: TGTGCCAGCAGCTTAGACCCGGCGGCCTCCAATGAGCAGTTCTTC. Its translation is CASSLDPAASNEQFF.

This clonotype came up a few times. The CDR3 region has the DNA TGTGCCACCACCCGGGGGGGTAACCAAGAGACCCAGTACTTC. Protein product: CATTRGGNQETQYF. This chain uses TRBV7-2 with TRBJ2-5; TRBD2 aligns across 8 bases. The germline V gene encodes CDR1 SGHTA and CDR2 FQGNSA. The CDR3 covers 14 residues. With V trimmed by 10 bases and J by 0 bases, 7 bases remained unmatched.

A note on this clonotype: A much larger clone sits a single nucleotide away, making a read error possible. The genes are TRBV28 and TRBJ2-1; D is unclear. The CDR3 runs to 14 residues. The germline V gene has CDR1 MDHEN and CDR2 SYDVKM. Trimming removed 4 bases from V and 3 bases from J, with 10 bases in between. CDR3: CASSSRVNYNEQFF. The CDR3 DNA reads as TGTGCCAGCAGTTCCCGTGTCAACTACAATGAGCAGTTCTTC.

The chain is built from TRBV29-1 and TRBJ2-3, with 8 bases fitting TRBD2. With 4 bases clipped from V and 2 bases from J, the junction kept 8 bases outside the gene matches. Germline loops: CDR1 SQVTM, CDR2 ANQGSEA. The CDR3 totals 15 residues. CDR3 DNA: TGCAGCGTTGTATTCGCGGGGGGCCCCACAGATACGCAGTATTTT. Protein product: CSVVFAGGPTDTQYF.

There are a few counts of this clonotype. The J gene is TRBJ1-1, the V gene TRBV7-8; D may be TRBD1 (5 bases). This CDR3 is 14 amino acids long. Trimming shortened V by 5 bases and J by 4 bases, and 14 bases separated the two germline ends. Germline assignment: CDR1 SGHVS and CDR2 FQNEAQ. The CDR3 DNA is TGTGCCAGCAGCATCGGCGGGGGGGGCACTGAAGCTTTCTTT. The encoded protein is CASSIGGGGTEAFF.

A few counts support this clonotype. The chain couples TRBV9 to TRBJ1-2; D is uncertain. Germline values: CDR1 SGDLS, CDR2 YYNGEE. CDR3 length: 13 amino acids. Between the trimmed V and J ends, which lost 0 bases and 6 bases, there was a span of 9 bases. CDR3 residues: CASSVASRHGYTF. CDR3 coding DNA: TGTGCCAGCAGCGTAGCGTCTCGGCATGGCTACACCTTC. The variable domain in full, with the rest retrieved from reference TRBV9 and TRBJ1-2, is DSGVTQTPKHLITATGQRVTLRCSPRSGDLSVYWYQQSLDQGLQFLIQYYNGEERAKGNILERFSAQQFPDLHSELNLSSLELGDSALYFCASSVASRHGYTFGSGTRLTVV.